This T cell receptor beta chain derives from a study of T cells after yellow fever vaccination. V was clipped by 5 bases and J by 4 bases, with 14 bases between them. CDR3 length: 14 amino acids. Study-level results: Although most clonotypes did not, a small share appeared in both CD4 and CD8 compartments. Repertoires sorted by FACS could include abundant clonotypes that are contaminants from the bulk population. The study re-detected most primary-vaccination clones after the booster (nearly 97% CD4, roughly 91% CD8).

Turning to this clonotype: Its antigen remains unknown.

One entry per CDR3 protein, called by TCRdb with MiXCR from the 5' RACE reads. Among over 150,000 distinct CDR3 sequences, about 6.2% were seen once, and the ten largest hold under 3%. The rearrangement uses TRBV12-3 or TRBV12-4 and TRBJ1-1, with D unclear. Source: CD4+ T cells sorted from PBMCs, taken on the day of the first yellow fever vaccination. The sequence was obtained from a man between 18 and 29 years old who received the YFV17D yellow fever vaccine. CDR3 DNA: TGTGCCAGCAGTCTAATGGACGGTGGCACTGAAGCTTTCTTT. Translation gives CASSLMDGGTEAFF.